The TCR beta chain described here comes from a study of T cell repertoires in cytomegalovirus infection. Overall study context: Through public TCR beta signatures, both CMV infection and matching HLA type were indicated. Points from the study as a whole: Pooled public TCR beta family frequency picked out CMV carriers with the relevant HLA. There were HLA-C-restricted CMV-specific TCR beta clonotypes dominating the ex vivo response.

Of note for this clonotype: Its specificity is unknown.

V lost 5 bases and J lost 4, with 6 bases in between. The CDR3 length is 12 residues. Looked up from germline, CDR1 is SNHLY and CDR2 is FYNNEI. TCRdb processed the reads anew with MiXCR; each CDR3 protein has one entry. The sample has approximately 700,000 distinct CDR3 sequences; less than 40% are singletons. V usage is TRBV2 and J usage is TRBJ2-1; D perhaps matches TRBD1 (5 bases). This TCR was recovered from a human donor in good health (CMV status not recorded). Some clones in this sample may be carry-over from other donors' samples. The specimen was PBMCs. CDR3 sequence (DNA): TGTGCCAGCAGTCGACAGTACAATGAGCAGTTCTTC. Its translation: CASSRQYNEQFF.